The next 14 T cell receptor beta chains were all read from a single sample in a study of control samples from healthy donors and cancer patients. Clones were read by immunoSEQ multiplex PCR, and TCRdb kept only the in-frame ones, dropping some. Among 50,000 or so clones listed, 80% to 90% were seen once. Sequencing input: PBMCs. These receptors were collected from a woman aged 50 to 60 with lung cancer.

V and J are TRBV4-3 and TRBJ2-5, with 10 bases lining up with TRBD2. The CDR3 totals 15 residues. CDR1 LGHNA and CDR2 YSLEER come from the germline V gene. V shed 5 bases, J shed 5 bases, and the junction held 8 bases outside the gene matches. CDR3 DNA: TGCGCCAGCAGCACTTCGACTAGCGGGTCGGAGACCCAGTACTTC. Translation: CASSTSTSGSETQYF.

This chain links TRBV29-1 with TRBJ2-7; possible D gene TRBD2, 6 bases. The CDR3 is 11 residues long. Trimming removed 5 bases from V and 2 bases from J, with 7 bases in between. The germline gives CDR1 SQVTM, CDR2 ANQGSEA. This chain's CDR3 is CSVRETYEQYF. The CDR3 region has the DNA TGCAGCGTTCGGGAGACCTACGAGCAGTACTTC.

The chain joins TRBV2 to TRBJ1-4; 7 bases match TRBD1. This CDR3 has 14 residues. The V gene end was trimmed by 6 bases and the J gene end by 7 bases; junction bases not matched to a gene: 8. Per germline, CDR1 SNHLY and CDR2 FYNNEI. The DNA of the CDR3 is TGTGCCAGCAGGAGAGACAGGGAGAGTGAAAAACTGTTTTTT. Amino acid sequence: CASRRDRESEKLFF.

The V and J genes are TRBV6-6 and TRBJ2-3; D may be TRBD2 (6 bases). Germline loops: CDR1 MNHNY, CDR2 SVGAGI (reference sequence). The CDR3 runs to 16 residues. Between the trimmed V and J ends, which lost 9 bases and 3 bases, there was a span of 22 bases. CDR3 nucleotide sequence: TGTGCCAGTGCGAGCGGGCCAGGGCCAGGGACAGATACGCAGTATTTT. This sequence encodes CASASGPGPGTDTQYF.

This clone was seen once. J is TRBJ1-5 and V is TRBV2; D remains unclear. Trimming shortened V by 4 bases and J by 4 bases, and 11 bases separated the two germline ends. Germline CDR1 is SNHLY and CDR2 is FYNNEI. The CDR3 sequence is 14 residues long. The CDR3 bases are TGTGCCAGCAGTGGGGTGCCAGGAAATCAGCCCCAGCATTTT. This gives the protein CASSGVPGNQPQHF.

The chain employs TRBV19 and TRBJ2-7; D unresolved. V lost 0 bases, J lost 2 bases, and 14 bases lay in between. The CDR3 extends over 16 amino acids. Germline CDR1 LNHDA, CDR2 SQIVND (reference sequence). The CDR3 coding sequence is TGTGCCAGTAGTATAGATGGGCGAAGCAGAACCTACGAGCAGTACTTC. It codes for CASSIDGRSRTYEQYF.

The chain joins TRBV28 to TRBJ1-2; D remains ambiguous. Germline V CDR1 and CDR2: MDHEN, SYDVKM. The CDR3 loop spans 15 amino acids. Trimming took off 5 bases at V and 8 bases at J, with 21 bases between the two ends. In DNA form, the CDR3 reads TGTGCCAGCAGTCCGCCCGGTTCGACCCCGGGGGGCTACACCTTC. Protein product: CASSPPGSTPGGYTF.

This chain connects TRBV27 to TRBJ1-1; unclear D gene. The CDR3 has 14 residues. Germline CDR1 is MNHEY and CDR2 is SMNVEV (reference sequence). The V and J ends lost 0 bases and 1 base respectively, with 6 bases between them. The CDR3 here is CASSLSAGNTEAFF. The CDR3 coding sequence is TGTGCCAGCAGTTTATCGGCGGGGAACACTGAAGCTTTCTTT.

This CDR3 is CATTRTENTEAFF. The CDR3 coding sequence is TGTGCCACCACCAGGACGGAGAACACTGAAGCTTTCTTT. The rearrangement links TRBV19 to TRBJ1-1; D gene unclear. This CDR3 has 13 residues. Germline V CDR1 and CDR2: LNHDA, SQIVND (reference sequence). V lost 10 bases, J lost 1 base, and 13 bases lay in between.

Only a few counts were recorded for this clone. The gene calls are TRBV19 and TRBJ1-3; D call uncertain. The CDR3 has 18 residues. V was cut by 1 base and J by 0 bases, with 16 bases left in between. Germline assignment: CDR1 LNHDA and CDR2 SQIVND (reference sequence). The CDR3 bases are TGTGCCAGTAGTATAGGATGGCAGGCCGTCTCCTCTGGAAACACCATATATTTT. Translated: CASSIGWQAVSSGNTIYF.

This clone was counted once. The chain employs TRBV7-8 and TRBJ1-2; 7 positions agree with TRBD1. Germline V lookup: CDR1 SGHVS, CDR2 FQNEAQ. The CDR3 totals 17 residues. V lost 5 bases to trimming and J lost 5 bases; unmatched junction nucleotides: 17. CDR3 amino acids: CASSPKFGTVGAYGYTF. The CDR3 DNA reads as TGTGCCAGCAGCCCAAAGTTCGGGACAGTAGGCGCTTATGGCTACACCTTC. The complete variable domain, with remaining parts taken from reference TRBV7-8 and TRBJ1-2, reads GAGVSQSPRYKVAKRGQDVALRCDPISGHVSLFWYQQALGQGPEFLTYFQNEAQLDKSGLPSDRFFAERPEGSVSTLKIQRTQQEDSAVYLCASSPKFGTVGAYGYTFGSGTRLTVV.

V gene TRBV18 combines with J gene TRBJ1-2, with D possibly TRBD1 on 5 matching bases. This CDR3 has 15 residues. Trimming stripped 2 bases from V and 2 bases from J, with 12 bases between. Germline V gene lookup returns CDR1 KGHSH and CDR2 LQKENI. CDR3 nucleotides: TGTGCCAGCTCACCAGCGCAGGGAAGCAACTATGGCTACACCTTC. Translated: CASSPAQGSNYGYTF.

V is TRBV6-6 and J is TRBJ1-6, with a weak D call TRBD1 (5 bases). V lost 6 bases and J lost 4, with 16 bases in between. The CDR3 runs to 16 residues. Germline CDR1 reads MNHNY; CDR2 reads SVGAGI (reference sequence). The DNA of the CDR3 is TGTGCCAGCAGCGGACTTACTACAGGATATAATTCACCCCTCCACTTT. Encoded protein: CASSGLTTGYNSPLHF.

The V gene is TRBV11-3, the J gene TRBJ1-1; possibly TRBD1 for D (5 bases). The CDR3 contains 16 residues. Germline V gives CDR1 SGHNT, CDR2 YENEEA. The V end lost 1 base, the J end lost 0 bases, and 12 bases lay between the germline ends. The CDR3 reads CASSLGQGVMNTEAFF. The CDR3 DNA reads TGTGCCAGCAGCTTAGGGCAGGGTGTCATGAACACTGAAGCTTTCTTT.